This T cell receptor (beta chain) was sequenced in a study of brain T cells in children with intractable seizures. Time point reported: blood from clinic visit 5 months post-surgery; TSC patient then seizure free. At least one anti-epileptic drug was given before surgery. This clone appeared once. V dropped 3 bases and J dropped 9 bases, with 12 bases sitting between them. CDR3 size: 14 residues. Germline CDR1 is MNHNS and CDR2 is SASEGT. Here immunoSEQ multiplex PCR was the method, and the copy in TCRdb shows in-frame clones only, minus some. Of a few hundred thousand clones in the sample, 85% to 95% were seen once.

The V gene is TRBV6-1, the J gene TRBJ1-6, with no clear D. The sequencing used peripheral blood, collected roughly 5 months after surgery. The sequence derives from a boy under three years old with tuberous sclerosis and intractable seizures. Written as DNA, the CDR3 is TGTGCCAGCAGTGAGATCGATCGGTTTTCACCCCTCCACTTT. It translates to CASSEIDRFSPLHF.